What follows are 2 T cell receptor beta chains derived from one specimen sequenced in a study of T-cell reconstitution after alpha-beta-depleted transplantation in children. Researchers prepared the TCRbeta library using unique molecular identifiers, the study reports. TCRdb recomputed calls from the PCR reads with MiXCR, one row per CDR3 protein. The sample shows some 300,000 distinct CDR3 sequences, over 9% of them seen only once. Here the sequenced sample was PBMCs from the stem cell graft donor, taken from the stem cell graft. The receptor set was obtained from a human donor who donated a stem cell graft to a child with acute lymphoblastic leukemia.

This clonotype was seen more than once but under ten times. The V call is TRBV6-2 or TRBV6-3, the J call TRBJ2-5; D is uncertain. The CDR3 is made up of 11 amino acids. V lost 6 bases and J lost 5, with 7 bases in between. The germline V gene encodes CDR1 MNHEY and CDR2 SVGEGT. The CDR3 loop is CASSTLETQYF. The CDR3 nucleotides are TGTGCCAGCAGCACCTTGGAGACCCAGTACTTC.

This clonotype was seen only a few times. V and J are TRBV7-9 and TRBJ2-7, with no clear D. The CDR3 has 17 amino acids. Germline CDR1 and CDR2: SEHNR and FQNEAQ (reference sequence). The V end lost 3 bases, the J end lost 3 bases, and 21 bases lay between the germline ends. The CDR3 DNA reads as TGTGCCAGCAGCTTTTCCCCCCTCGATGGTTACTACTACGAGCAGTACTTC. The encoded protein is CASSFSPLDGYYYEQYF.